This T cell receptor beta chain was identified during a study of T cells in Graves' hyperthyroidism and ophthalmopathy. Study-level findings and limits: Stable hyperthyroidism was separated from ophthalmopathy by a model based on 13 V-J features.

Researchers took RNA transcripts and amplified the TCR beta CDR3 regions from them. HTBI primers were employed in a first-round RT-PCR of the TCR CDR3. TCRdb ran MiXCR on the multiplex PCR reads and lists one entry per CDR3 protein. The sample holds 600,000 to 900,000 distinct CDR3 sequences; about a sixth are singletons and the top ten take about 8.4%. Germline loops: CDR1 MDHEN, CDR2 SYDVKM. The CDR3 is made up of 16 amino acids. Unmatched junction bases numbered 9, after V lost 5 bases and J lost 1 base. A remark on this clonotype: Antigen: not known.

This receptor was identified in a man aged 18 to 29 with Graves' hyperthyroidism. Material for sequencing was blood. V usage is TRBV28 and J usage is TRBJ1-1, with TRBD1 identical over 8 bases. The CDR3 loop is CASSLIQGGRNTEAFF. The CDR3 region has the DNA TGTGCCAGCAGTCTTATACAGGGGGGGAGGAACACTGAAGCTTTCTTT.